Shown below are 16 T cell receptor beta chains from a single sample sequenced in a study of blood T cell repertoires in COVID-19. Only in-frame clones appear in the TCRdb table, and some are missing; sequencing was by immunoSEQ multiplex PCR. The sample carries about 150,000 clones, about 89% recorded once. The sequenced sample consisted of peripheral blood. Receptor source: a man aged 45-65 years with acute or convalescent COVID-19.

The V gene is TRBV6-5, the J gene TRBJ1-2; D gene uncertain. The germline V gene has CDR1 MNHEY and CDR2 SVGAGI. V lost 7 bases and J lost 2, with 11 bases in between. There are 13 residues in the CDR3. The CDR3 sequence is CASTPPQNYGYTF. The CDR3 DNA follows: TGTGCCAGCACTCCCCCCCAGAACTATGGCTACACCTTC.

V and J are TRBV28 and TRBJ1-4; weak D call: TRBD1 (6 bases). Per the germline V gene, CDR1 is MDHEN and CDR2 is SYDVKM. The V end lost 4 bases, the J end lost 4 bases, and 16 bases lay between the germline ends. This CDR3 is built from 16 residues. Written as DNA, the CDR3 is TGTGCCAGCAGTTACAAGGGTATAGGGGGTAATGAAAAACTGTTTTTT. Its protein product is CASSYKGIGGNEKLFF.

V is TRBV3-1 (or the pseudogene TRBV3-2) and J is TRBJ2-1; 7 bases are a match to TRBD2. V shed 3 bases and J 4 bases; nucleotides not matched to a gene: 6. Germline CDR1 reads LGHDT; CDR2 reads YNNKEL (reference sequence). This CDR3 region has 15 residues. The CDR3 DNA is TGTGCCAGCAGCCACAGCGGGACCCATTACAATGAGCAGTTCTTC. Its protein is CASSHSGTHYNEQFF.

The rearrangement joins TRBV28 to TRBJ2-2, with D tentatively TRBD2 (5 bases). The CDR3 length is 14 residues. Germline CDR1 reads MDHEN; CDR2 reads SYDVKM. V gave up 3 bases and J gave up 6 bases, with 11 bases separating them. CDR3 amino acids: CASSFTGFAGELFF. In nucleotides, the CDR3 is TGTGCCAGCAGTTTTACGGGGTTCGCCGGGGAGCTGTTTTTT.

J is TRBJ1-1 and V is TRBV7-6, with 10 nucleotides matching TRBD1. Germline CDR1 is SGHVS and CDR2 is FNYEAQ. The V gene end was trimmed by 5 bases and the J gene end by 5 bases; junction bases not matched to a gene: 11. The CDR3 totals 16 residues. As DNA, the CDR3 is TGTGCCAGCAGCCGACCCCCGGGACAGGGGTCGACTGAAGCTTTCTTT. This encodes CASSRPPGQGSTEAFF.

V is TRBV27 and J is TRBJ1-2, with D possibly matching TRBD1 (5 bases). The CDR3 has 15 amino acids. The V gene lost 5 bases and the J gene lost 3 bases, with 16 bases spanning the gap. Germline loops: CDR1 MNHEY, CDR2 SMNVEV (reference sequence). The chain's CDR3 is CASSTFGGVDYGYTF. The DNA of the CDR3 is TGTGCCAGCAGTACGTTCGGGGGTGTAGACTATGGCTACACCTTC.

The V call is TRBV20-1, the J call TRBJ2-6; TRBD1 might be the D (6 bases). The germline CDR1 and CDR2 sequences are DFQATT and SNEGSKA (reference sequence). V dropped 3 bases and J dropped 0 bases, with 12 bases sitting between them. This CDR3 contains 16 residues. The CDR3 loop is CSASAGQPSGANVLTF. As DNA, the CDR3 is TGCAGTGCTAGTGCCGGACAGCCCTCTGGGGCCAACGTCCTGACTTTC.

The chain recombines TRBV5-6 with TRBJ1-1; TRBD1 aligns across 8 bases. V was pared by 4 bases and J by 5 bases, with 10 bases of the junction left unmatched. The CDR3 consists of 15 residues. Germline CDR1 and CDR2: SGHDT and YYEEEE. CDR3 amino acids: CASSIQDRVVTEAFF. The CDR3 DNA reads as TGTGCCAGCAGCATACAGGACAGGGTAGTAACTGAAGCTTTCTTT. Drawing the rest from reference TRBV5-6 and TRBJ1-1, the complete variable domain is DAGVTQSPTHLIKTRGQQVTLRCSPKSGHDTVSWYQQALGQGPQFIFQYYEEEERQRGNFPDRFSGHQFPNYSSELNVNALLLGDSALYLCASSIQDRVVTEAFFGQGTRLTVV.

The V gene is TRBV19, the J gene TRBJ2-7; TRBD1 might be the D (7 bases). V was shortened by 5 bases and J by 4 bases, with 18 bases between the two germline ends. The germline gives CDR1 LNHDA, CDR2 SQIVND (reference sequence). The CDR3 runs to 15 residues. CDR3 in amino acids: CASSARERQGYEQYF. CDR3 nucleotide sequence: TGTGCCAGTAGTGCTCGGGAGAGACAGGGATACGAGCAGTACTTC. The full variable domain, rest sourced from reference TRBV19 and TRBJ2-7, is DGGITQSPKYLFRKEGQNVTLSCEQNLNHDAMYWYRQDPGQGLRLIYYSQIVNDFQKGDIAEGYSVSREKKESFPLTVTSAQKNPTAFYLCASSARERQGYEQYFGPGTRLTVT.

This rearrangement joins TRBV4-2 to TRBJ2-1, with D perhaps TRBD1 (6 bases). V was clipped by 2 bases and J by 6 bases, with 23 bases between them. In germline, CDR1 is LGHNA, CDR2 YNFKEQ. The CDR3 covers 18 residues. The CDR3 DNA reads as TGTGCCAGCAGCCAACTTACCCTCTCAGGGGAAAGGAGCAATGAGCAGTTCTTC. This gives the protein CASSQLTLSGERSNEQFF.

The chain joins TRBV6-5 to TRBJ1-6, with D possibly TRBD1 on 6 matching bases. The CDR3 length is 14 residues. Germline CDR1 and CDR2: MNHEY and SVGAGI. Trimming removed 6 bases at V and 8 bases at J, with 14 bases between. CDR3 in amino acids: CASSPGQRYSPLHF. The CDR3 DNA follows: TGTGCCAGCAGCCCCGGACAGCGTTATTCACCCCTCCACTTT.

This rearrangement joins TRBV20-1 to TRBJ1-6, with TRBD1 as a possible D gene (6 bases). Germline assignment: CDR1 DFQATT and CDR2 SNEGSKA (reference sequence). This CDR3 has 11 amino acids. Trimming stripped 6 bases from V and 16 bases from J, with 16 bases between. As DNA, the CDR3 is TGCAGTGCCAGGTCCCTAGGGGGACTCCACTTT. Its protein product is CSARSLGGLHF.

The chain is built from TRBV29-1 and TRBJ2-5; 7 bases are shared with TRBD2. The CDR3 is made up of 13 amino acids. Per germline, CDR1 SQVTM and CDR2 ANQGSEA. The trim removed 5 bases at V and 1 base at J, leaving 4 bases unmatched. CDR3 in amino acids: CSVLASGQETQYF. In DNA form, the CDR3 reads TGCAGCGTTCTCGCTAGCGGCCAAGAGACCCAGTACTTC.

V usage is TRBV7-8 and J usage is TRBJ2-5; D possibly corresponds to TRBD1 (5 bases). The CDR3 is 14 amino acids. CDR1 SGHVS and CDR2 FQNEAQ come from the germline V gene. With 1 base removed from V and 5 bases from J, the gap between germline ends came to 11 bases. The CDR3, as DNA: TGTGCCAGCAGCTTAGGGCAGGGCTGGGAGACCCAGTACTTC. This encodes CASSLGQGWETQYF.

CDR3 DNA sequence: TGCGCCAGCAGCATCGGACAGAGCGGTCGGGATGAGCAGTTCTTC. It is translated as CASSIGQSGRDEQFF. The J gene is TRBJ2-1, the V gene TRBV5-1; D may be TRBD1 (6 bases). Germline CDR1 and CDR2: SGHRS and YFSETQ. Between the trimmed V and J ends, which lost 4 bases and 8 bases, there was a span of 19 bases. The CDR3 spans 15 residues.

The chain is built from TRBV10-2 and TRBJ1-1; 9 nucleotides align to TRBD1. The V gene end was trimmed by 1 base and the J gene end by 8 bases; junction bases not matched to a gene: 8. The CDR3 runs to 15 residues. Germline V CDR1 and CDR2: WSHSY, SAAADI. The CDR3 DNA reads as TGCGCCAGCAGTGAGTGGATCACAGGGGGCGCGGAAGCTTTCTTT. Translating it yields CASSEWITGGAEAFF.